Listed here are 28 T cell receptor beta chains from one sample, sequenced in a study of Graves' ophthalmopathy and Graves' hyperthyroidism. Investigators amplified TCR beta CDR3 regions from RNA transcripts. First-round RT-PCR used HTBI primers; second-round multiplex PCR followed. TCRdb re-derived calls from the multiplex PCR reads in MiXCR, one entry per CDR3 protein. Of 300,000 to 400,000 distinct CDR3 sequences listed, roughly 17% are singletons. Sequencing was performed on peripheral blood. The receptor source for this set is an adult man with Graves' ophthalmopathy.

Ten or more counts support this clonotype. This chain links TRBV15 with TRBJ1-2; D remains unclear. The ends were cut back, 0 bases at V and 5 bases at J, with 7 bases in the middle. The germline CDR1 and CDR2 sequences are LNHNV and YYDKDF (reference sequence). The CDR3 has 13 amino acids. CDR3 in DNA: TGTGCCACCAGCAGAGATGAGAGGTATGGCTACACCTTC. This gives the protein CATSRDERYGYTF.

This clonotype has at least ten counts. V usage is TRBV29-1 and J usage is TRBJ2-7, with D unresolved. Germline CDR1 SQVTM, CDR2 ANQGSEA. V shed 7 bases and J shed 4 bases, with 11 bases lying between them. The CDR3 loop spans 11 amino acids. CDR3: CSAQDGYEQYF. The CDR3 bases are TGCAGCGCTCAGGACGGGTACGAGCAGTACTTC.

In its sample, this clonotype was seen many times. The chain carries TRBV6-1 and TRBJ1-6; D is uncertain. CDR1 is MNHNS and CDR2 is SASEGT in the germline V gene. The CDR3 runs 15 residues. Trimming removed 5 bases from V and 0 bases from J, with 8 bases in between. The CDR3 DNA sequence: TGTGCCAGCAGTCAAGGAAGCTCCTATAATTCACCCCTCCACTTT. Translating gives CASSQGSSYNSPLHF.

This clonotype was seen repeatedly, ten times or more. The chain carries TRBV15 and TRBJ2-7; D may correspond to TRBD1 or TRBD2 (5 bases each). The CDR3 extends over 14 amino acids. Germline values: CDR1 LNHNV, CDR2 YYDKDF (reference sequence). V lost 5 bases, J lost 5 bases, and 16 bases lay in between. Here the CDR3 reads CATSFQGGGDEQYF. DNA for the CDR3: TGTGCCACCAGCTTTCAGGGTGGAGGCGACGAGCAGTACTTC.

This clonotype was seen ten or more times. This chain uses TRBV6-1 with TRBJ1-2; 10 bases map to TRBD1. This CDR3 is 16 amino acids long. V lost 4 bases, J lost 3 bases, and 8 bases stayed unmatched. CDR1 and CDR2 from the germline V gene are MNHNS and SASEGT. CDR3 amino acids: CASSGFRDRGHYGYTF. In DNA, the CDR3 is TGTGCCAGCAGTGGATTCCGGGACAGGGGACACTATGGCTACACCTTC.

This clonotype has at least ten counts. The gene calls are TRBV6-1 and TRBJ1-1; D not resolved. CDR1 is MNHNS and CDR2 is SASEGT in the germline V gene. Trimming stripped 4 bases from V and 11 bases from J, with 14 bases between. This CDR3 has 12 amino acids. CDR3 sequence reads: CASSVVGDRAFF. CDR3 in DNA: TGTGCCAGCAGTGTGGTCGGGGATCGGGCTTTCTTT.

The chain joins TRBV7-6 to TRBJ1-6; D is perhaps TRBD1 (6 bases). Germline V gene sequence: CDR1 SGHVS, CDR2 FNYEAQ. This CDR3 comprises 16 residues. The V and J ends lost 4 bases and 7 bases respectively, with 17 bases between them. The CDR3 protein is CASSSRAGGANSPLHF. The DNA of the CDR3 is TGTGCCAGCAGCTCTAGAGCCGGGGGGGCGAATTCACCCCTCCACTTT. Using reference TRBV7-6 and TRBJ1-6 for the parts outside the CDR3, the full variable domain is GAGVSQSPRYKVTKRGQDVALRCDPISGHVSLYWYRQALGQGPEFLTYFNYEAQQDKSGLPNDRFSAERPEGSISTLTIQRTEQRDSAMYRCASSSRAGGANSPLHFGNGTRLTVT.

This rearrangement joins TRBV6-1 to TRBJ2-7; 8 positions match TRBD1. The V gene's germline CDR1 is MNHNS and CDR2 SASEGT. The CDR3 is made up of 13 amino acids. Losses at the gene ends were 8 bases for V and 2 bases for J; bases not matched to a gene: 5. Here the CDR3 DNA reads TGTGCCAGCTCCGGGACAGGACCCTACGAGCAGTACTTC. Its translation is CASSGTGPYEQYF.

This clonotype was counted a few times. The chain recombines TRBV6-7 with TRBJ2-5; D gene ambiguous. TRBV6-7 is an ORF; its function is uncertain. The CDR3 is made up of 14 amino acids. Trimming removed 2 bases at V and 4 bases at J, with 11 bases between. In DNA form, the CDR3 reads TGTGCCAGCAGTTACGGGCCTTCGGGAGAGACCCAGTACTTC. It specifies CASSYGPSGETQYF.

The chain carries TRBV6-1 and TRBJ2-7; no clear D. CDR3 length: 14 residues. Trimming shortened V by 7 bases and J by 5 bases, and 18 bases separated the two germline ends. Germline CDR1 and CDR2: MNHNS and SASEGT. The CDR3 region has the DNA TGTGCCAGCATAAGGGAAGTGGCTTTGGACGAGCAGTACTTC. Protein sequence: CASIREVALDEQYF.

This clonotype occurred many times. J is TRBJ2-7 and V is TRBV11-1; 8 bases are shared with TRBD1. Trimming removed 5 bases from V and 3 bases from J; junction bases left unmatched: 12. Germline V gene sequence: CDR1 SGHAT, CDR2 FQDESV (reference sequence). The CDR3 sequence is 16 residues long. The CDR3 bases are TGTGCCAGCAGCGTTACACAGGGGGTGACATTCTACGAGCAGTACTTC. Protein product: CASSVTQGVTFYEQYF.

The sample holds many counts of this clonotype. The V call is TRBV19, the J call TRBJ2-7; no clear D gene. Trimming took 0 bases from V and 5 from J, leaving 14 bases between them. The CDR3 is made up of 15 amino acids. Germline CDR1 LNHDA, CDR2 SQIVND (reference sequence). The CDR3 DNA is TGTGCCAGTAGTATAGAGATCCTAACCCCTAACGAGCAGTACTTC. This gives the protein CASSIEILTPNEQYF.

This clonotype rates as large. This chain uses TRBV12-5 with TRBJ1-2, with D maybe TRBD1 (6 bases). CDR3 length equals 15 residues. Germline-derived CDR1 and CDR2 are LGHNT and FRNRAP. The ends were cut back, 1 base at V and 4 bases at J, with 13 bases in the middle. The CDR3, as DNA: TGTGCTAGTGGTTTGGAGGGGGATCCGGGCTATGGCTACACCTTC. Residues: CASGLEGDPGYGYTF.

The sample holds many counts of this clonotype. The chain combines TRBV7-9 with TRBJ1-1; D not certain. This CDR3 comprises 13 residues. The V end was cut by 2 bases, the J end by 6 bases, with 10 bases between. CDR1 is SEHNR and CDR2 is FQNEAQ in the germline V gene (reference sequence). The CDR3 nucleotides read TGTGCCAGCAGCTTATTGGCCGGGGCTGAAGCTTTCTTT. Translation: CASSLLAGAEAFF.

This clonotype was counted many times. The rearrangement links TRBV6-1 to TRBJ1-2; possible D gene TRBD1, 6 bases. This CDR3 region has 14 residues. The V end was cut by 6 bases, the J end by 5 bases, with 16 bases between. Germline V gene sequence: CDR1 MNHNS, CDR2 SASEGT. The CDR3 loop reads CASRVTGGGYGYTF. The CDR3 region has the DNA TGTGCCAGCAGAGTGACAGGCGGGGGGTATGGCTACACCTTC.

This sequence joins TRBV28 and TRBJ2-7; 8 bases line up with TRBD1. CDR1 is MDHEN and CDR2 is SYDVKM in the germline V gene. The CDR3 extends over 13 amino acids. With 6 bases clipped from V and 5 bases from J, the junction kept 6 bases outside the gene matches. CDR3 sequence reads: CASRWTGRNEQYF. CDR3 sequence (DNA): TGTGCCAGCAGATGGACAGGGAGGAACGAGCAGTACTTC. Using reference TRBV28 and TRBJ2-7 for the parts outside the CDR3, the full variable domain is DVKVTQSSRYLVKRTGEKVFLECVQDMDHENMFWYRQDPGLGLRLIYFSYDVKMKEKGDIPEGYSVSREKKERFSLILESASTNQTSMYLCASRWTGRNEQYFGPGTRLTVT.

This clonotype occurred many times. The J gene is TRBJ2-2, the V gene TRBV19; no clear D. The CDR3 loop spans 15 amino acids. V was trimmed by 6 bases and J by 3 bases, leaving 14 bases between them. Germline values: CDR1 LNHDA, CDR2 SQIVND (reference sequence). The CDR3 here is CASRDLRGDTGELFF. Here the CDR3 DNA reads TGTGCCAGTAGAGACCTCCGCGGAGACACCGGGGAGCTGTTTTTT.

This clonotype was detected ten times or more. CDR3 amino acids: CATSVGEDYGYTF. The CDR3 coding sequence is TGCGCCACTTCGGTAGGGGAAGATTATGGCTACACCTTC. V is TRBV5-1 and J is TRBJ1-2; maybe TRBD1 (5 bases). This CDR3 is 13 amino acids long. Germline CDR1 SGHRS, CDR2 YFSETQ. The V gene lost 9 bases and the J gene lost 5 bases, with 17 bases spanning the gap.

This clonotype was seen more than once but under ten times. The junction differs from germline at one of its ends, possibly a read error. The J gene is TRBJ1-3, the V gene TRBV5-1; D is perhaps TRBD1 (6 bases). CDR3 length: 15 amino acids. Germline CDR1 is SGHRS and CDR2 is YFSETQ. The CDR3 here is CVSSFGGTKGNTIYF. The DNA of the CDR3 is TGCGTCAGCAGCTTCGGGGGCACGAAGGGAAACACCATATATTTT.

The chain links TRBV7-8 to TRBJ1-6; 8 bases line up with TRBD1. The CDR3 is 14 amino acids. The trim removed 4 bases at V and 6 bases at J, leaving 2 bases unmatched. Germline assignment: CDR1 SGHVS and CDR2 FQNEAQ. The CDR3 nucleotides are TGTGCCAGCAGCTCGACAGGGGTTAATTCACCCCTCCACTTT. It codes for CASSSTGVNSPLHF.

This clonotype was seen ten or more times. This chain links TRBV4-1 with TRBJ2-5; 7 positions agree with TRBD1. Losses at the gene ends were 4 bases for V and 5 bases for J; bases not matched to a gene: 13. The CDR3 has 16 amino acids. CDR1 MGHRA and CDR2 YSYEKL come from the germline V gene. The CDR3 here is CASSLGMKGAVETQYF. As DNA, the CDR3 is TGCGCCAGCAGCCTGGGGATGAAGGGGGCGGTTGAGACCCAGTACTTC.

The chain has TRBV11-2 and TRBJ1-2, with D hard to call. Germline CDR1 reads SGHAT; CDR2 reads FQNNGV. This CDR3 is 13 amino acids long. The V and J ends lost 6 bases and 5 bases respectively, with 13 bases between them. The CDR3 loop reads CASSAGASYGYTF. The CDR3 nucleotides read TGTGCCAGCAGTGCCGGCGCCAGTTATGGCTACACCTTC.

In its sample, this clonotype was seen many times. The CDR3 nucleotides are TGTGCCAGCTCCAAGGGGTCCTGGGGTGAGCAGTACTTC. Its translation: CASSKGSWGEQYF. V gene TRBV13 combines with J gene TRBJ2-7; a possible D gene is TRBD1 (5 bases). The V gene lost 8 bases and the J gene lost 7 bases, with 18 bases spanning the gap. Looked up from germline, CDR1 is PRHDT and CDR2 is FYEKMQ (reference sequence). The CDR3 runs 13 residues.

This clonotype was seen repeatedly, ten times or more. The V and J genes are TRBV7-9 and TRBJ2-7; the D gene is possibly TRBD1 (5 bases). This CDR3 region has 13 residues. Trimming removed 1 base at V and 7 bases at J, with 11 bases between. Germline CDR1 and CDR2: SEHNR and FQNEAQ (reference sequence). This CDR3 reads CASSLETVGEQYF. The CDR3 DNA reads TGTGCCAGCAGCTTAGAGACAGTTGGAGAGCAGTACTTC.

This clonotype was observed at least ten times. The gene calls are TRBV6-5 and TRBJ1-2; the match to TRBD1 covers 9 bases. This CDR3 region has 15 residues. Germline V lookup: CDR1 MNHEY, CDR2 SVGAGI. Losses at the gene ends were 2 bases for V and 7 bases for J; bases not matched to a gene: 8. CDR3 sequence (DNA): TGTGCCAGCAGTTACGGGGGGACAGGGTTAGGTGGCTACACCTTC. This translates into CASSYGGTGLGGYTF.

This clonotype was seen repeatedly, ten times or more. The chain links TRBV28 to TRBJ2-7, with TRBD1 identical over 9 bases. Trimming took 6 bases from V and 5 from J; bases not matched to a gene: 14. This CDR3 region has 16 residues. The germline V gene encodes CDR1 MDHEN and CDR2 SYDVKM. The CDR3 DNA reads as TGTGCCAGCAGCCAACCCCGGACAGGGGTCTTCCACGAGCAGTACTTC. It translates to CASSQPRTGVFHEQYF.

Only a few counts were recorded for this clonotype. The V gene is TRBV18, the J gene TRBJ1-2; D ambiguous. V was shortened by 2 bases and J by 3 bases, with 13 bases between the two germline ends. This CDR3 has 15 amino acids. The germline CDR1 and CDR2 sequences are KGHSH and LQKENI. For the CDR3, the DNA is TGTGCCAGCTCACCAGGTGAAGGATTAGACTATGGCTACACCTTC. As protein: CASSPGEGLDYGYTF.

This clonotype was counted many times. The V and J genes are TRBV6-1 and TRBJ1-1; maybe TRBD1 (6 bases). Trimming removed 8 bases from V and 3 bases from J, with 16 bases in between. This CDR3 comprises 14 residues. CDR1 is MNHNS and CDR2 is SASEGT in the germline V gene. The CDR3, as DNA: TGTGCCAGCGGTGGTCGGGGGCCGGACACTGAAGCTTTCTTT. Protein: CASGGRGPDTEAFF.